Sequencing of this TCR beta chain was carried out in a study of T-cell memory formation after mild COVID-19. Trimming stripped 4 bases from V and 4 bases from J, with 17 bases between. In germline, CDR1 is SGHRS, CDR2 YFSETQ. The CDR3 sequence is 15 residues long. TCRdb re-derived calls from the 5' RACE reads in MiXCR, one entry per CDR3 protein. The profile covers 150,000 to 200,000 distinct CDR3 sequences, with 15% to 20% appearing a single time and about 2% taken by the ten largest. The source of this sequence is an adult woman who had mild COVID-19 (a few samples of this study predate the infection). Cell type and time point are not known. The sequencing sample was made of PBMCs or a T cell subset sorted from them (not recorded which). The V call is TRBV5-1, the J call TRBJ1-2; TRBD1 is a possible D gene (6 bases). CDR3 in DNA: TGCGCCAGCAGCGAGACAGGACGACGAAGCTATGGCTACACCTTC. Amino acids: CASSETGRRSYGYTF.